The clone carrying this T cell receptor (beta chain) was recorded a few times. As yet, its antigen is unknown. Using its own MiXCR run on the 5' RACE reads, TCRdb lists one record per CDR3 protein. The table has around 530,000 distinct CDR3 sequences, less than 25% seen once. V was pared by 3 bases and J by 2 bases, with 17 bases between. Germline CDR1 and CDR2: LGHNA and YNFKEQ. This CDR3 spans 17 amino acids. This specimen comes from a study of T-cell memory formation after mild COVID-19. Looking at the study overall: In these data, TCR clusters were largely donor specific.

General observations from the study: Day 15 to 85 contractors were CD4/CD8 balanced; later expanders leaned CD4+. Whether day 37 second-wave clones are SARS-CoV-2-specific was not confirmed.

The receptor's source is an adult woman who had mild COVID-19 (a few samples of this study predate the infection). Cell type and time point are not known. The rearrangement uses TRBV4-2 and TRBJ2-1; D remains ambiguous. The sequenced material came from PBMCs or a T cell subset sorted from them (not recorded which). CDR3 sequence (DNA): TGTGCCAGCAGCCAGCAAAATTCACGACCCCCCTACAATGAGCAGTTCTTC. It specifies CASSQQNSRPPYNEQFF.